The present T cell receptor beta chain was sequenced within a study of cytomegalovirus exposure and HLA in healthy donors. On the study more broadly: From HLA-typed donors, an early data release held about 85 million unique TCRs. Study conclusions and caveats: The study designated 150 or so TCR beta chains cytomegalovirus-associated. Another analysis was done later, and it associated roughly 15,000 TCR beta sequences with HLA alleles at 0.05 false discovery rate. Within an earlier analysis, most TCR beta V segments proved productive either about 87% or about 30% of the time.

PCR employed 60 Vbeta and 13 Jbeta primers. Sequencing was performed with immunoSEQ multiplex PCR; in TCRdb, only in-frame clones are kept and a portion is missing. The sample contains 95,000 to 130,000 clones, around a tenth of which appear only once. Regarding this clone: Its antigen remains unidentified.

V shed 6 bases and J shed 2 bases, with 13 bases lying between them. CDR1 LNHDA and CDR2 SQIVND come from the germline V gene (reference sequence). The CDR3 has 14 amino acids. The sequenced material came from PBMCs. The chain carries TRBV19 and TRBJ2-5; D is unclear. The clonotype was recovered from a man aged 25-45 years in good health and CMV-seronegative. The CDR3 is CASSTRRGQETQYF. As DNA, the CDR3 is TGTGCCAGTAGCACCCGACGAGGTCAAGAGACCCAGTACTTC. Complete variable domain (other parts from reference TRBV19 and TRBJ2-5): DGGITQSPKYLFRKEGQNVTLSCEQNLNHDAMYWYRQDPGQGLRLIYYSQIVNDFQKGDIAEGYSVSREKKESFPLTVTSAQKNPTAFYLCASSTRRGQETQYFGPGTRLLVL.